This T cell receptor beta chain was documented in a study of shared clonotypes between healthy human individuals. In the CD4+ fraction, cells were divided into CD45RA+ naive and CD45RA-negative memory subsets. As regards this clone: Its target is not known.

Germline CDR1 MNHEY, CDR2 SMNVEV (reference sequence). There are 12 residues in the CDR3. V lost 6 bases and J lost 8; bases outside the gene matches: 4. The test was conducted at deep level. Profiled with immunoSEQ multiplex PCR; TCRdb holds only in-frame clones, not every one. The data hold under 1,100,000 clones, with 75% to 85% observed a single time. Study-wide points: Larger estimated richness was generally seen in naive subsets than in memory subsets. Rarefaction revealed incomplete sorted-subset sequencing despite large depth.

The TCR originated in a man between 18 and 35 years old in good health. Some clones in this sample may be carry-over from other donors' samples. The J gene is TRBJ2-3, the V gene TRBV27; TRBD2 matches at 8 bases. Sequencing was carried out using memory CD4+ T cells from PBMCs. As to subset: CD45RA-negative fraction. The CDR3 sequence is CASRGSGGTQYF. The CDR3 bases are TGTGCCAGCAGAGGGAGCGGGGGTACGCAGTATTTT.